This T cell receptor beta chain appears in the sequencing data of a study of blood T cell repertoires in COVID-19. Trimming pared 3 bases from V and 4 bases from J, leaving 16 bases between. This CDR3 spans 15 amino acids. The germline V gene has CDR1 LNHDA and CDR2 SQIVND (reference sequence). Clones were read by immunoSEQ multiplex PCR, and TCRdb kept only the in-frame ones, dropping some. The table has roughly 500,000 clones, roughly nine tenths seen once. The receptor was derived from a man in his late teens or twenties with COVID-19, enrolled during active disease. J is TRBJ2-7 and V is TRBV19; the D is unclear. The sequenced sample consisted of peripheral blood. CDR3 sequence: CASSIGSDWRYEQYF. CDR3 nucleotide sequence: TGTGCCAGTAGTATTGGTTCGGATTGGAGATACGAGCAGTACTTC. Drawing the rest from reference TRBV19 and TRBJ2-7, the complete variable domain is DGGITQSPKYLFRKEGQNVTLSCEQNLNHDAMYWYRQDPGQGLRLIYYSQIVNDFQKGDIAEGYSVSREKKESFPLTVTSAQKNPTAFYLCASSIGSDWRYEQYFGPGTRLTVT.